The entry below gives a single TCR beta chain sequence along with its context. The data were taken from a study of T cells in Graves' hyperthyroidism and ophthalmopathy. Hyperthyroidism, newly diagnosed and lasting under 2 months, affected patients aged 18 to 65. The source material, RNA transcripts, was used to amplify TCR beta CDR3 regions. The HTBI primer set served for first-round RT-PCR of the TCR CDR3. Using its own MiXCR run on the multiplex PCR reads, TCRdb lists one record per CDR3 protein. This table has about 400,000 distinct CDR3 sequences, 14% to 15% appearing once. The source is a woman in her 30s with Graves' hyperthyroidism. The sample comprised blood.

The CDR3 coding sequence is TGTGCCAGCAGCACCGGGACTAGCGTCAGGGCGGAGACCCAGTACTTC. Translation: CASSTGTSVRAETQYF. The gene calls are TRBV5-4 and TRBJ2-5; 10 nucleotides line up with TRBD2. V lost 4 bases, J lost 5 bases, and 11 bases stayed unmatched. The germline V gene has CDR1 SGHNT and CDR2 YYREEE (reference sequence). CDR3 length: 16 residues.